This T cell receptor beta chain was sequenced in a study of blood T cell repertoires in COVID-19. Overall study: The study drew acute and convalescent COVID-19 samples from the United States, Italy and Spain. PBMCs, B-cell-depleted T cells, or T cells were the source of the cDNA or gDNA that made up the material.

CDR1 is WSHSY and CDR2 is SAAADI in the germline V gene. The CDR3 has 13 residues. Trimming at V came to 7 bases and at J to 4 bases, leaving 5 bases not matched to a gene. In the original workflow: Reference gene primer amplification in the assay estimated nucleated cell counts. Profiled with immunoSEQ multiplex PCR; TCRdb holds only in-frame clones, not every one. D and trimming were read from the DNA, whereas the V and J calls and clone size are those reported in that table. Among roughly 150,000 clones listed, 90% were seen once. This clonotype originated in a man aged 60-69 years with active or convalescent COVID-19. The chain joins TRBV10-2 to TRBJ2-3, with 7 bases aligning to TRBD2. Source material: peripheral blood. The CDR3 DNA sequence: TGCGCCAGCACCCGACTAGCAGCAGATACGCAGTATTTT. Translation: CASTRLAADTQYF.